Following are 19 T cell receptor beta chains from one sample sequenced in a study of T cell changes during pregnancy in multiple sclerosis. Measured with immunoSEQ multiplex PCR; TCRdb has only the in-frame clones, and not every one. Found here are around 30,000 clones, less than 95% of them singletons; the top ten hold about 4.5%. The sample in question was CD8+ T cells from peripheral blood mononuclear cells, obtained in the second trimester of pregnancy. Every receptor here comes from a female donor with multiple sclerosis, enrolled in a pregnancy study.

The gene calls are TRBV15 and TRBJ2-5; tentative D call: TRBD1 (5 bases). Deletions cut 5 bases from V and 1 base from J, with 23 bases between. Looked up from germline, CDR1 is LNHNV and CDR2 is YYDKDF (reference sequence). The CDR3 extends over 18 amino acids. The CDR3 DNA is TGTGCCACCAGCCCTCATAGGCTCCAAGAGGACACCCAAGAGACCCAGTACTTC. It specifies CATSPHRLQEDTQETQYF.

The table lists this clone with a count of one. The chain joins TRBV29-1 to TRBJ2-1, with TRBD2 identical over 8 bases. This CDR3 region has 17 residues. After removal of 0 bases from V and 0 bases from J, the junction contained 7 bases not matched to a gene. The germline CDR1 and CDR2 sequences are SQVTM and ANQGSEA. Here the CDR3 reads CSVEDITSGSSYNEQFF. CDR3 in DNA: TGCAGCGTTGAAGATATTACTAGCGGTAGCTCCTACAATGAGCAGTTCTTC.

The CDR3 sequence: CASSLSLGEETQYF. CDR3 DNA: TGTGCCAGCAGTTTATCGTTGGGAGAAGAGACCCAGTACTTC. The rearrangement links TRBV27 to TRBJ2-5; D is perhaps TRBD2 (5 bases). Trimming took off 0 bases at V and 3 bases at J, with 8 bases between the two ends. The germline CDR1 and CDR2 sequences are MNHEY and SMNVEV (reference sequence). This CDR3 has 14 amino acids.

The CDR3 loop reads CASSKCPSETSGGFGIQYF. In DNA, the CDR3 is TGTGCCAGCAGCAAATGCCCCTCCGAGACTAGCGGGGGGTTCGGGATTCAGTACTTC. The chain couples TRBV21-1 to TRBJ2-4; the table's D call, TRBD2, was not checked against the DNA. TRBV21-1 is given as a pseudogene. This CDR3 contains 19 residues.

This clone showed up just once. The CDR3 bases are TGTGCCAGCAGCTTGGGGAGTAGCGGGAGTTTCAATGAGCAGTTCTTC. Translation: CASSLGSSGSFNEQFF. This chain uses TRBV7-9 with TRBJ2-1, with 9 bases aligning to TRBD2. The ends lost 3 bases at V and 6 bases at J; junction bases unmatched: 9. CDR1 is SEHNR and CDR2 is FQNEAQ in the germline V gene (reference sequence). The CDR3 is made up of 16 amino acids.

The chain recombines TRBV19 with TRBJ1-1; possible D gene TRBD1, 6 bases. Germline-derived CDR1 and CDR2 are LNHDA and SQIVND (reference sequence). The CDR3 has 17 residues. V was cut by 6 bases and J by 3 bases, with 23 bases left in between. The CDR3 DNA reads as TGTGCCAGTAGCACCCACGAGATTGGGGAGGGGGACACTGAAGCTTTCTTT. As protein: CASSTHEIGEGDTEAFF.

The chain links TRBV9 to TRBJ2-5; D may be TRBD2 (6 bases). The CDR3 is made up of 15 amino acids. CDR1 and CDR2 (germline): SGDLS, YYNGEE. V gave up 0 bases and J gave up 1 base, with 10 bases separating them. The CDR3 DNA sequence: TGTGCCAGCAGCGTAGCGGGAGTCCCCCAAGAGACCCAGTACTTC. This encodes CASSVAGVPQETQYF. Drawing the rest from reference TRBV9 and TRBJ2-5, the complete variable domain is DSGVTQTPKHLITATGQRVTLRCSPRSGDLSVYWYQQSLDQGLQFLIQYYNGEERAKGNILERFSAQQFPDLHSELNLSSLELGDSALYFCASSVAGVPQETQYFGPGTRLLVL.

The J gene is TRBJ2-1, the V gene TRBV4-3, with 10 bases lining up with TRBD2. There are 15 residues in the CDR3. Germline values: CDR1 LGHNA, CDR2 YSLEER. The trim removed 1 base at V and 5 bases at J, leaving 2 bases unmatched. The CDR3 loop is CASSQALAGDNEQFF. The CDR3, as DNA: TGCGCCAGCAGCCAAGCGCTAGCGGGAGACAATGAGCAGTTCTTC.

V and J are TRBV29-1 and TRBJ2-5; TRBD1 matches at 7 bases. With 7 bases clipped from V and 2 bases from J, the junction kept 10 bases outside the gene matches. The germline CDR1 and CDR2 sequences are SQVTM and ANQGSEA. This CDR3 contains 14 residues. CDR3 in DNA: TGCAGCGCCTCAGGGGGACAGAAACAAGAGACCCAGTACTTC. It codes for CSASGGQKQETQYF.

The gene calls are TRBV27 and TRBJ2-3; D is perhaps TRBD2 (5 bases). Germline V gene data show CDR1 as MNHEY and CDR2 as SMNVEV (reference sequence). V was shortened by 0 bases and J by 1 base, with 14 bases between the two germline ends. The CDR3 is 17 residues long. CDR3 sequence: CASSLSAGELGTDTQYF. The CDR3 DNA follows: TGTGCCAGCAGTTTATCGGCCGGGGAGTTGGGCACAGATACGCAGTATTTT.

The chain carries TRBV4-3 and TRBJ1-1; TRBD1 matches at 8 bases. Germline assignment: CDR1 LGHNA and CDR2 YSLEER. This CDR3 is 15 amino acids long. Losses at the gene ends were 3 bases for V and 0 bases for J; bases not matched to a gene: 3. This CDR3 reads CASSQTGALNTEAFF. The CDR3 DNA sequence: TGCGCCAGCAGCCAGACAGGGGCTTTGAACACTGAAGCTTTCTTT.

V gene TRBV30 combines with J gene TRBJ2-2, with D unclear. Germline V CDR1 and CDR2: GTSNPN, SVGIG (reference sequence). CDR3 length equals 15 residues. V was cut by 2 bases and J by 0 bases, with 10 bases left in between. Here the CDR3 reads CAWSRAISNTGELFF. The CDR3 DNA reads as TGTGCCTGGAGTCGAGCGATTTCGAACACCGGGGAGCTGTTTTTT.

In its sample, this clone was seen once. The J gene is TRBJ2-5, the V gene TRBV5-4; D unresolved. V lost 0 bases and J 1 base, leaving 7 bases between the germline ends. The CDR3 has 14 amino acids. CDR1 and CDR2 from the germline V gene are SGHNT and YYREEE (reference sequence). CDR3 residues: CASSLGASQETQYF. CDR3 nucleotides: TGTGCCAGCAGCTTGGGGGCCTCCCAAGAGACCCAGTACTTC.

The gene calls are TRBV30 and TRBJ2-7, with 10 bases identical to TRBD1. Per the germline V gene, CDR1 is GTSNPN and CDR2 is SVGIG (reference sequence). CDR3 length equals 18 residues. Trimming removed 4 bases from V and 1 base from J; junction bases left unmatched: 16. The CDR3: CAWTPGQGILFYSYEQYF. For the CDR3, the DNA is TGTGCCTGGACCCCGGGACAGGGGATACTATTTTATTCCTACGAGCAGTACTTC.

The rearrangement uses TRBV12-1 and TRBJ2-5; the listed D gene, TRBD2, was not tested against the DNA. TRBV12-1 is reported as a pseudogene. This CDR3 spans 12 amino acids. The CDR3 sequence is CAASGTQETQYF. The CDR3 nucleotides read TGTGCCGCTAGCGGGACCCAAGAGACCCAGTACTTC.

This clone came up once. The rearrangement joins TRBV27 to TRBJ2-5; D remains ambiguous. This CDR3 has 13 residues. Trimming cost V 1 base and J 3 bases, with 6 bases left between them. Germline CDR1 MNHEY, CDR2 SMNVEV (reference sequence). The CDR3 nucleotides are TGTGCCAGCAGTTTATGGCAGGAAGAGACCCAGTACTTC. It is translated as CASSLWQEETQYF.

The rearrangement uses TRBV6-5 and TRBJ2-5; 7 nucleotides agree with TRBD2. Germline V gene data show CDR1 as MNHEY and CDR2 as SVGAGI. CDR3 length: 13 amino acids. The J segment lost 4 bases and the V segment lost 8 bases, leaving 7 bases of the junction unmatched. This CDR3 is CASRISGLETQYF. The CDR3 DNA reads TGTGCCAGCCGGATTAGCGGGCTAGAGACCCAGTACTTC.

The V and J genes are TRBV4-1 and TRBJ1-6; unclear D gene. The CDR3 is 14 amino acids. CDR1 and CDR2 (germline): MGHRA, YSYEKL. V was shortened by 1 base and J by 9 bases, with 10 bases between the two germline ends. The CDR3 spells CASSQGGGGSPLHF. The DNA of the CDR3 is TGCGCCAGCAGCCAAGGGGGAGGCGGTTCACCCCTCCACTTT.

The count of this clone is one. V and J are TRBV7-8 and TRBJ1-2; D ambiguous. Trimming removed 4 bases from V and 0 bases from J, with 9 bases in between. The germline CDR1 and CDR2 sequences are SGHVS and FQNEAQ. The CDR3 extends over 14 amino acids. CDR3 amino acids: CASSSGPSNYGYTF. The CDR3 DNA sequence: TGTGCCAGCAGCTCGGGTCCCTCTAACTATGGCTACACCTTC.